One T cell receptor beta chain is described in this entry. These data come from a study of blood T cell repertoires in COVID-19. The assay was immunoSEQ multiplex PCR, and TCRdb's table has in-frame clones only and misses some. The sample includes approximately 440,000 clones, 80% to 95% of them seen just once. Participants came from about 24 US areas, aged roughly 18 to 90 years. V was pared by 3 bases and J by 4 bases, with 6 bases of the junction left unmatched. CDR1 is SGHRS, CDR2 YFSETQ, per germline. This CDR3 has 14 amino acids. The rearrangement links TRBV5-1 to TRBJ1-1; 7 bases are a match to TRBD1. This clonotype was sampled from a young man who had recovered from COVID-19. The sample comprised PBMCs or T cells enriched from blood (not recorded which). The CDR3 coding sequence is TGCGCCAGCAGCTCTCCACAGGGGCCCACTGAAGCTTTCTTT. Translating gives CASSSPQGPTEAFF.